This T cell receptor (beta chain) is from a study of T cell changes during pregnancy in multiple sclerosis. Trimming shortened V by 6 bases and J by 1 base, and 7 bases separated the two germline ends. Germline CDR1 LNHDA, CDR2 SQIVND (reference sequence). CDR3 length: 13 residues. Sequencing was performed with immunoSEQ multiplex PCR; in TCRdb, only in-frame clones are kept and a portion is missing. This table holds roughly 56,000 clones, approximately 86% found once. The chain links TRBV19 to TRBJ2-4; tentative D call: TRBD1 (5 bases). The receptor comes from a female donor with multiple sclerosis, enrolled in a pregnancy study. The sample here was peripheral blood, taken in the first trimester of pregnancy. The chain's CDR3 is CASSQGAKNIQYF. CDR3 bases: TGTGCCAGTAGCCAGGGTGCCAAAAACATTCAGTACTTC.